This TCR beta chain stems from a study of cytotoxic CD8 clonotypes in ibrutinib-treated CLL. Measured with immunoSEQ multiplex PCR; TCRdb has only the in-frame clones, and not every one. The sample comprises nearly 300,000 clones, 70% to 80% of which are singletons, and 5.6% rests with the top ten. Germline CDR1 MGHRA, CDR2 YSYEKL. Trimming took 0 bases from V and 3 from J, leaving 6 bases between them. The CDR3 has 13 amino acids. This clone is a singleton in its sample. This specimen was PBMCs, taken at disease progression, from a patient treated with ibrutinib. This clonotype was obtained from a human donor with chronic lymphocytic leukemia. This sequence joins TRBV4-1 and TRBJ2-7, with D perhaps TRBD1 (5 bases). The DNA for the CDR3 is TGCGCCAGCAGCCAAGATCAGGGCTACGAGCAGTACTTC. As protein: CASSQDQGYEQYF.